The 25 T cell receptor beta chains in this list originate from one sample, sequenced in a study of Tregs in tolerant kidney transplant recipients. The protocol was immunoSEQ multiplex PCR, while the TCRdb copy is restricted to in-frame clones and leaves out a portion. The sample has approximately 98,000 clones, around 89% seen once. The sample was CD4+ T cells from blood, taken before the transplant. The receptors come from a human donor who received a combined kidney and bone marrow transplant.

This clone was observed a few times. This chain joins TRBV5-4 and TRBJ2-5; TRBD2 matches at 10 bases. The CDR3 has 15 amino acids. From germline, CDR1 is SGHNT and CDR2 YYREEE (reference sequence). Trimming at V came to 0 bases and at J to 4 bases, leaving 3 bases not matched to a gene. The CDR3 nucleotides read TGTGCCAGCAGCTTGGTGAGCGGGGGGGCAGAGACCCAGTACTTC. Encoded protein: CASSLVSGGAETQYF.

V is TRBV6-5 and J is TRBJ1-5; D perhaps matches TRBD1 (5 bases). The CDR3 extends over 13 amino acids. V lost 4 bases, J lost 5 bases, and 9 bases lay in between. The germline V gene has CDR1 MNHEY and CDR2 SVGAGI. The CDR3 DNA follows: TGTGCCAGCAGTTCGGAGGGGTATCAGCCCCAGCATTTT. The encoded protein is CASSSEGYQPQHF.

This chain uses TRBV6-5 with TRBJ2-7; the match to TRBD1 covers 8 bases. Germline CDR1 MNHEY, CDR2 SVGAGI. J was trimmed by 4 bases and V by 2 bases; bases with no gene match: 7. CDR3 length equals 15 residues. CDR3 region: CASSYSDRGKYEQYF. Written as DNA, the CDR3 is TGTGCCAGCAGTTACAGTGACAGGGGAAAGTACGAGCAGTACTTC.

The chain uses TRBV6-5 and TRBJ1-6; D is undetermined. V dropped 6 bases and J dropped 3 bases, with 9 bases sitting between them. Looked up from germline, CDR1 is MNHEY and CDR2 is SVGAGI. The CDR3 loop spans 14 amino acids. The chain's CDR3 is CASSPPSYNSPLHF. CDR3 in DNA: TGTGCCAGCAGCCCCCCGAGCTATAATTCACCCCTCCACTTT.

The genes are TRBV29-1 and TRBJ1-4; tentative D call: TRBD1 (6 bases). Trimming shortened V by 2 bases and J by 16 bases, and 17 bases separated the two germline ends. This CDR3 has 12 amino acids. Germline values: CDR1 SQVTM, CDR2 ANQGSEA. The CDR3 DNA reads TGCAGCGTTGAAAGGGGCTGGGGGGGGCCGTTTTTT. Its protein product is CSVERGWGGPFF.

The chain employs TRBV7-8 and TRBJ2-2, with 14 bases fitting TRBD2. This CDR3 comprises 18 residues. CDR1 is SGHVS, CDR2 FQNEAQ, per germline. The V and J ends lost 4 bases and 4 bases, in that order; junction bases with no gene match: 8. The CDR3 DNA sequence: TGTGCCAGCAGCTCCCCAAGGACTAGCGGGAGGTCCACCGGGGAGCTGTTTTTT. Encoded protein: CASSSPRTSGRSTGELFF.

The chain carries TRBV7-8 and TRBJ1-5; possibly TRBD1 for D (5 bases). Trimming took off 1 base at V and 0 bases at J, with 13 bases between the two ends. The germline V gene has CDR1 SGHVS and CDR2 FQNEAQ. The CDR3 loop spans 17 amino acids. The CDR3 coding sequence is TGTGCCAGCAGCTTAGAGGGGTCATTCAATAGCAATCAGCCCCAGCATTTT. Its translation: CASSLEGSFNSNQPQHF. Using reference TRBV7-8 and TRBJ1-5 for the parts outside the CDR3, the full variable domain is GAGVSQSPRYKVAKRGQDVALRCDPISGHVSLFWYQQALGQGPEFLTYFQNEAQLDKSGLPSDRFFAERPEGSVSTLKIQRTQQEDSAVYLCASSLEGSFNSNQPQHFGDGTRLSIL.

The chain uses TRBV5-6 and TRBJ2-7; D gene uncertain. This CDR3 spans 16 amino acids. Germline assignment: CDR1 SGHDT and CDR2 YYEEEE. Trimming cost V 0 bases and J 6 bases, with 19 bases left between them. CDR3 in DNA: TGTGCCAGCAGCTTGGTGGTAAGCGCCCTACCGTTCGAGCAGTACTTC. This sequence encodes CASSLVVSALPFEQYF.

The rearrangement uses TRBV18 and TRBJ1-2; D remains ambiguous. V lost 5 bases to trimming and J lost 2 bases, with 21 bases between them. Germline V gives CDR1 KGHSH, CDR2 LQKENI. This CDR3 spans 17 amino acids. CDR3 region: CASSDNMVGSTNYGYTF. DNA for the CDR3: TGTGCCAGCTCAGACAATATGGTCGGCAGCACCAACTATGGCTACACCTTC.

The rearrangement joins TRBV30 to TRBJ2-3; 8 positions match TRBD1. The CDR3 is 16 amino acids. Losses at the gene ends were 4 bases for V and 0 bases for J; bases not matched to a gene: 9. Germline V gives CDR1 GTSNPN, CDR2 SVGIG (reference sequence). This chain's CDR3 is CAWMGQAGTSTDTQYF. CDR3 coding DNA: TGTGCCTGGATGGGACAGGCTGGAACTAGCACAGATACGCAGTATTTT.

The CDR3 sequence: CASSDDRGYEKLFF. Here the CDR3 DNA reads TGTGCCAGCAGCGACGACAGGGGTTATGAAAAACTGTTTTTT. The rearrangement uses TRBV2 and TRBJ1-4; 8 bases match TRBD1. Germline-derived CDR1 and CDR2 are SNHLY and FYNNEI. There are 14 residues in the CDR3. The V segment lost 6 bases and the J segment 6 bases; nucleotides outside the gene matches: 6.

The chain couples TRBV5-4 to TRBJ2-5, with 7 bases that match TRBD2. Germline V gives CDR1 SGHNT, CDR2 YYREEE (reference sequence). Trimming at V came to 2 bases and at J to 2 bases, leaving 12 bases not matched to a gene. This CDR3 is built from 17 residues. CDR3: CASSLDGVAGVQETQYF. The CDR3 nucleotides read TGTGCCAGCAGCTTAGATGGGGTAGCGGGCGTACAAGAGACCCAGTACTTC.

The chain is built from TRBV5-4 and TRBJ1-2; D is ambiguous. This CDR3 has 15 amino acids. Trimming removed 4 bases from V and 3 bases from J, with 16 bases in between. Germline assignment: CDR1 SGHNT and CDR2 YYREEE (reference sequence). The CDR3 reads CASSPLGRLDYGYTF. The CDR3 nucleotides are TGTGCCAGCAGCCCCCTAGGGAGGCTTGACTATGGCTACACCTTC.

This chain uses TRBV19 with TRBJ2-7, with 7 bases matching TRBD1. The V and J ends lost 3 bases and 0 bases, in that order; junction bases with no gene match: 8. This CDR3 region has 16 residues. From germline, CDR1 is LNHDA and CDR2 SQIVND (reference sequence). The CDR3 DNA reads as TGTGCCAGTAGTATCGGACAGGAGTGCTACTCCTACGAGCAGTACTTC. This gives the protein CASSIGQECYSYEQYF.

On this clone: Sequence at one end of the junction differs from germline and may be a read error. The rearrangement uses TRBV4-1 and TRBJ1-4, with TRBD1 as a possible D gene (6 bases). CDR3 length: 13 residues. Per the germline V gene, CDR1 is MGHRA and CDR2 is YSYEKL. The CDR3 is CASSQATQTGVIF. Written as DNA, the CDR3 is TGCGCCAGCAGCCAAGCCACCCAGACAGGCGTTATATTT.

The chain employs TRBV7-2 and TRBJ1-2; D is perhaps TRBD1 (5 bases). The V end lost 1 base, the J end lost 2 bases, and 5 bases lay between the germline ends. CDR1 and CDR2 from the germline V gene are SGHTA and FQGNSA. This CDR3 contains 13 residues. CDR3 sequence reads: CASSLEGNYGYTF. CDR3 coding DNA: TGTGCCAGCAGCTTAGAGGGGAACTATGGCTACACCTTC.

This clone showed up just a few times. The genes are TRBV25-1 and TRBJ1-6; D gene unclear. The V gene lost 3 bases and the J gene lost 4 bases, with 7 bases spanning the gap. Germline CDR1 is MGHDK and CDR2 is SYGVNS. This CDR3 spans 14 amino acids. CDR3 amino acids: CASSESGYNSPLHF. The CDR3 DNA sequence: TGTGCCAGCAGTGAGTCCGGTTATAATTCACCCCTCCACTTT.

J is TRBJ1-6 and V is TRBV7-6; weak D call: TRBD1 (6 bases). The CDR3 is made up of 16 amino acids. The germline CDR1 and CDR2 sequences are SGHVS and FNYEAQ. The V end lost 0 bases, the J end lost 6 bases, and 12 bases lay between the germline ends. The DNA of the CDR3 is TGTGCCAGCAGCTTAGCCGGACAGAACACTAATTCACCCCTCCACTTT. Protein: CASSLAGQNTNSPLHF.

This clone was detected only once. The rearrangement uses TRBV5-5 and TRBJ1-5; no reliable D call. V was clipped by 0 bases and J by 2 bases, with 9 bases between them. The CDR3 is made up of 15 amino acids. The germline CDR1 and CDR2 sequences are SGHKS and YYEKEE (reference sequence). The CDR3, as DNA: TGTGCCAGCAGCTTGGCCCCCAATGGCAATCAGCCCCAGCATTTT. Protein: CASSLAPNGNQPQHF.

The V call is TRBV2, the J call TRBJ2-2, with 7 bases matching TRBD2. Germline V gives CDR1 SNHLY, CDR2 FYNNEI. The CDR3 contains 14 residues. J was trimmed by 2 bases and V by 5 bases; bases with no gene match: 2. CDR3 in amino acids: CASSPGLNTGELFF. The CDR3 DNA follows: TGTGCCAGCAGTCCGGGACTAAACACCGGGGAGCTGTTTTTT.

The rearrangement links TRBV7-2 to TRBJ2-1, with a tentative D call TRBD2 (6 bases). Looked up from germline, CDR1 is SGHTA and CDR2 is FQGNSA. CDR3 length: 16 residues. V was trimmed by 5 bases and J by 1 base, leaving 15 bases between them. The CDR3 region is CASSIFGGTSYNEQFF. The CDR3 nucleotides read TGTGCCAGCAGCATCTTTGGCGGGACGTCCTACAATGAGCAGTTCTTC.

The chain links TRBV6-1 to TRBJ1-3; 10 nucleotides align to TRBD1. The ends lost 4 bases at V and 3 bases at J; junction bases unmatched: 3. Germline V CDR1 and CDR2: MNHNS, SASEGT. The CDR3 has 15 residues. The CDR3 DNA is TGTGCCAGCAGTGTGACAGGGGGCTTTGGAAACACCATATATTTT. This gives the protein CASSVTGGFGNTIYF.

This rearrangement joins TRBV7-2 to TRBJ1-2; D unclear. Germline V lookup: CDR1 SGHTA, CDR2 FQGNSA. The CDR3 covers 11 residues. Trimming pared 4 bases from V and 12 bases from J, leaving 12 bases between. Here the CDR3 reads CASSSLGGHTF. CDR3 bases: TGTGCCAGCAGCTCCCTCGGAGGCCACACCTTC.

The V gene is TRBV12-1, the J gene TRBJ2-2; the table assigns TRBD1, which was not confirmed against the DNA. TRBV12-1 is a pseudogene segment. The CDR3 totals 12 residues. The chain's CDR3 is CASTNRTGELFF. The DNA for the CDR3 is TGTGCCAGCACCAACAGGACCGGGGAGCTGTTTTTT.

J is TRBJ1-5 and V is TRBV2, with 9 positions matching TRBD1. The trim removed 4 bases at V and 7 bases at J, leaving 8 bases unmatched. Germline V gene data show CDR1 as SNHLY and CDR2 as FYNNEI. This CDR3 region has 15 residues. CDR3: CASSAGDRAGQPQHF. CDR3 DNA: TGTGCCAGCAGTGCGGGGGACAGGGCAGGGCAGCCCCAGCATTTT.